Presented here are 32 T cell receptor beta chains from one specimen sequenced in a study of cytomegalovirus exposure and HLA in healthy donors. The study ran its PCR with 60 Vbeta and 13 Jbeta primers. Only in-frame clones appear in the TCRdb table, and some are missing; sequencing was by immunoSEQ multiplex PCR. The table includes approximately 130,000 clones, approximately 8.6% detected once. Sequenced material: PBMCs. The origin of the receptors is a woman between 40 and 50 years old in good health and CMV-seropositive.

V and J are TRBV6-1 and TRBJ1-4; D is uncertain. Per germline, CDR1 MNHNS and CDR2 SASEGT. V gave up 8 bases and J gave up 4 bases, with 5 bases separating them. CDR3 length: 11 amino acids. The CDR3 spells CASLFNEKLFF. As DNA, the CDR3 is TGTGCCAGCCTTTTTAATGAAAAACTGTTTTTT.

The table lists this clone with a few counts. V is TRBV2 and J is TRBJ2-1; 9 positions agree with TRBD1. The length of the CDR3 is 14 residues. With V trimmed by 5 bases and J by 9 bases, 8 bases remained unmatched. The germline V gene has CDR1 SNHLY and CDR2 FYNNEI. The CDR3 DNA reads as TGTGCCAGCAGTCAAAGGGACAGGGTAGGTGAGCAGTTCTTC. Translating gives CASSQRDRVGEQFF.

CDR3 loop: CASSFTSGGVGDTQYF. CDR3 sequence (DNA): TGTGCCAGCAGTTTCACTAGCGGGGGGGTGGGAGATACGCAGTATTTT. The J gene is TRBJ2-3, the V gene TRBV28; 13 bases match TRBD2. Trimming cost V 3 bases and J 5 bases; bases outside gene matches: 5. Germline V gene sequence: CDR1 MDHEN, CDR2 SYDVKM. CDR3 length: 16 residues.

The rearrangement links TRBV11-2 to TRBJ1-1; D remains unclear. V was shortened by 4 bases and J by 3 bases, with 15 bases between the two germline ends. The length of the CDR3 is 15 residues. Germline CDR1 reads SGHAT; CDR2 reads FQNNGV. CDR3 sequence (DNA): TGTGCCAGCAGCTCCTGGGAGCCCAGGCACACTGAAGCTTTCTTT. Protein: CASSSWEPRHTEAFF.

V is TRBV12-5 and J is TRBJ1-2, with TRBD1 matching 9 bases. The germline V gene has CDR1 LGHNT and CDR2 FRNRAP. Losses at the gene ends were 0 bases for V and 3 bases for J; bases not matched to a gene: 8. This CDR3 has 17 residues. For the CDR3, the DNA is TGTGCTAGTGGTTTGGTACCCGGGACAGGGACGGACTATGGCTACACCTTC. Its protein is CASGLVPGTGTDYGYTF.

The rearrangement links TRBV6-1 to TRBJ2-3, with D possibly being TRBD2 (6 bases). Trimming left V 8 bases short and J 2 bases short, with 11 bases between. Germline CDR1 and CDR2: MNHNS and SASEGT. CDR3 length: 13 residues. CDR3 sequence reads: CASGGKVTDTQYF. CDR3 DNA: TGTGCCAGCGGCGGGAAAGTCACAGATACGCAGTATTTT.

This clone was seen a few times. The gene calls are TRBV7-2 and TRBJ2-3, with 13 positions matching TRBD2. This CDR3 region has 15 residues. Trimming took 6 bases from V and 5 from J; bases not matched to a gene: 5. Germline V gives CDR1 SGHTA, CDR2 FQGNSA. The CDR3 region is CASRELAGGIDTQYF. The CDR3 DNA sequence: TGTGCCAGCAGGGAACTAGCGGGGGGGATAGATACGCAGTATTTT.

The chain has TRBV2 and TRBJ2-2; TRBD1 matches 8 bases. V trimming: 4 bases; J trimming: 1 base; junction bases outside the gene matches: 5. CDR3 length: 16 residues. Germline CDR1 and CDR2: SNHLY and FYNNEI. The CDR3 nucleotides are TGTGCCAGCAGTGGTCGGGACAGGATGAACACCGGGGAGCTGTTTTTT. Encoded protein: CASSGRDRMNTGELFF.

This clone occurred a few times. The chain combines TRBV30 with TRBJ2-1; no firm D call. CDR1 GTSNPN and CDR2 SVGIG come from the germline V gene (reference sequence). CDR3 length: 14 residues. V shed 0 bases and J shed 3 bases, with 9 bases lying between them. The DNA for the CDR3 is TGTGCCTGGAGTGTGTCACGGGTCTACAATGAGCAGTTCTTC. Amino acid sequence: CAWSVSRVYNEQFF.

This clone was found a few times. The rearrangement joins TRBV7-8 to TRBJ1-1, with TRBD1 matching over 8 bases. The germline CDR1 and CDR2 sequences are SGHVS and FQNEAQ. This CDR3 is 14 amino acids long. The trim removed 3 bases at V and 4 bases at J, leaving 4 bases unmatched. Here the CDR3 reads CASSFDRGGTEAFF. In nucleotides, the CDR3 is TGTGCCAGCAGCTTCGACAGGGGAGGCACTGAAGCTTTCTTT.

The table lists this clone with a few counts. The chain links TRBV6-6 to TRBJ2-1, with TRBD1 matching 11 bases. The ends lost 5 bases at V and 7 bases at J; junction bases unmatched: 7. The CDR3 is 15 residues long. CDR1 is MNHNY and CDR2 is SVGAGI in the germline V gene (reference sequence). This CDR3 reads CASSEPGQGENEQFF. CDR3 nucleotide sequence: TGTGCCAGCAGTGAGCCGGGACAGGGGGAAAATGAGCAGTTCTTC.

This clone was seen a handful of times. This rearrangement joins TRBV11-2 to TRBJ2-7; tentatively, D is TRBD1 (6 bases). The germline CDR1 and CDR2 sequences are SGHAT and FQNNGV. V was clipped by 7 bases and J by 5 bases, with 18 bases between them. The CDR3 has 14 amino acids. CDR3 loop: CASTTVRGFDEQYF. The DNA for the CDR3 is TGTGCCAGCACCACTGTAAGGGGGTTCGACGAGCAGTACTTC.

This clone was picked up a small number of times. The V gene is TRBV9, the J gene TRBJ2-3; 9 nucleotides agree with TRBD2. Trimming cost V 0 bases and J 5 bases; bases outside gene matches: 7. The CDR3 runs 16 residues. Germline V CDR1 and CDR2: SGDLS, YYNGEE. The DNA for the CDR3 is TGTGCCAGCAGCGTAGAGACTAGCGGTTATGAAGATACGCAGTATTTT. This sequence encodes CASSVETSGYEDTQYF.

The CDR3 region has the DNA TGTGCCAGCGAGCGGGGGGGCGTGATATCCGGGGAGCTGTTTTTT. Protein: CASERGGVISGELFF. The V and J genes are TRBV19 and TRBJ2-2; 10 nucleotides agree with TRBD2. Losses at the gene ends were 9 bases for V and 6 bases for J; bases not matched to a gene: 10. This CDR3 contains 15 residues. The germline gives CDR1 LNHDA, CDR2 SQIVND (reference sequence).

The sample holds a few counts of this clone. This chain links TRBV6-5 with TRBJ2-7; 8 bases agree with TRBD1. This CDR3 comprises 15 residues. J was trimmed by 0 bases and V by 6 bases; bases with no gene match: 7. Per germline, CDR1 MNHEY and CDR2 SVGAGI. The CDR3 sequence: CASSPGGAYSYEQYF. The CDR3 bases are TGTGCCAGCAGCCCAGGGGGCGCTTACTCCTACGAGCAGTACTTC.

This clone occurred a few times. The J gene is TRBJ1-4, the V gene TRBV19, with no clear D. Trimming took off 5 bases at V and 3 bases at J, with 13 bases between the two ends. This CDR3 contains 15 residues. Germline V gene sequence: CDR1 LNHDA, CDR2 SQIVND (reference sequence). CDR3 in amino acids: CASSPPVAANEKLFF. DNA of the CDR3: TGTGCCAGTAGTCCCCCGGTGGCGGCTAATGAAAAACTGTTTTTT.

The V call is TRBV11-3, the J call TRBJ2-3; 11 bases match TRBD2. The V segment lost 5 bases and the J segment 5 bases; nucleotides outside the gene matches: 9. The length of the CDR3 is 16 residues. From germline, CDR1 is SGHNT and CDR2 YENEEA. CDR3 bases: TGTGCCAGCAGCAGGCGGGCAGGGACTAGCGGAGATACGCAGTATTTT. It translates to CASSRRAGTSGDTQYF.

CDR3 sequence (DNA): TGTGCCACCCTGGGGAAGGAGGGCAATCAGCCCCAGCATTTT. Its translation: CATLGKEGNQPQHF. This rearrangement joins TRBV6-1 to TRBJ1-5; D gene ambiguous. This CDR3 has 14 residues. The V end lost 10 bases, the J end lost 2 bases, and 15 bases lay between the germline ends. Germline loops: CDR1 MNHNS, CDR2 SASEGT.

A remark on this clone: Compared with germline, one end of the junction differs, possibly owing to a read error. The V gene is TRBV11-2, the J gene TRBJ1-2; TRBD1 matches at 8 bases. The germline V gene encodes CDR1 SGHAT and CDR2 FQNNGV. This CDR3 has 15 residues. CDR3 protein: CAGSRDRRSYYGYTF. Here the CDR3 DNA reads TGTGCCGGCAGCCGGGACAGGAGGTCATACTATGGCTACACCTTC.

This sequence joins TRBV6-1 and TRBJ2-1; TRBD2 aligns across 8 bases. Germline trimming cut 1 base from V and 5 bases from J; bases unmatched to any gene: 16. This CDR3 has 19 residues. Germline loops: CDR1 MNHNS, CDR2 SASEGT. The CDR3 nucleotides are TGTGCCAGCAGTGAAGATCCCCCCTCTCTGAGCGGGGGAAACAATGAGCAGTTCTTC. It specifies CASSEDPPSLSGGNNEQFF.

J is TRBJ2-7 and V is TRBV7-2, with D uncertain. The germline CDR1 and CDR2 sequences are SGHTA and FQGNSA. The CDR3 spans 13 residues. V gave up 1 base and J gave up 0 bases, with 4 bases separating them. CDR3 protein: CASSLDYSYEQYF. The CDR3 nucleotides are TGTGCCAGCAGCTTAGACTACTCCTACGAGCAGTACTTC. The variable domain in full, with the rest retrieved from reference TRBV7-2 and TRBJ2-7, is GAGVSQSPSNKVTEKGKDVELRCDPISGHTALYWYRQSLGQGLEFLIYFQGNSAPDKSGLPSDRFSAERTGGSVSTLTIQRTQQEDSAVYLCASSLDYSYEQYFGPGTRLTVT.

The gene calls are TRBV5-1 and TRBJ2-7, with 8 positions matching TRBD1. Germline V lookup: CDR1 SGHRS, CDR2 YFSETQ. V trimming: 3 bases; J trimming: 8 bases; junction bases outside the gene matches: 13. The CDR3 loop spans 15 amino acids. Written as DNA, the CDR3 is TGCGCCAGCAGCTACCAGACAGGGGAGGTGTCAAAGCAGTACTTC. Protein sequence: CASSYQTGEVSKQYF.

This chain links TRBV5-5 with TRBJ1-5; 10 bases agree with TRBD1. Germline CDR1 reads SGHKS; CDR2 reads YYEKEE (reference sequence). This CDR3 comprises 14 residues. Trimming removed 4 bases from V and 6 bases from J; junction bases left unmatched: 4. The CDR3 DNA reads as TGTGCCAGCAGCCTAGGGACAGGGGTTCAGCCCCAGCATTTT. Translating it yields CASSLGTGVQPQHF. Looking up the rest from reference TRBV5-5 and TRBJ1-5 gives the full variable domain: DAGVTQSPTHLIKTRGQQVTLRCSPISGHKSVSWYQQVLGQGPQFIFQYYEKEERGRGNFPDRFSARQFPNYSSELNVNALLLGDSALYLCASSLGTGVQPQHFGDGTRLSIL.

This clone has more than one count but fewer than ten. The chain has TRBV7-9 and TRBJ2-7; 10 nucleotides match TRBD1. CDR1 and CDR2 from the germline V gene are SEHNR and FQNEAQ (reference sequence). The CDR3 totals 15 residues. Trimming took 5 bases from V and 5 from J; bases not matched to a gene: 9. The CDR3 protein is CASSTAGTGADEQYF. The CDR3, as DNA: TGTGCCAGCAGCACCGCCGGGACAGGGGCGGACGAGCAGTACTTC.

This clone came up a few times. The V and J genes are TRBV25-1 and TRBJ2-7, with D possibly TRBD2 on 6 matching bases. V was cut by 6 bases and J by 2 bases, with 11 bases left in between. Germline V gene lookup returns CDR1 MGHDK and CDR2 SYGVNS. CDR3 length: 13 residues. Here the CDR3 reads CASRGAGTYEQYF. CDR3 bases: TGTGCCAGCAGAGGTGCGGGAACCTACGAGCAGTACTTC.

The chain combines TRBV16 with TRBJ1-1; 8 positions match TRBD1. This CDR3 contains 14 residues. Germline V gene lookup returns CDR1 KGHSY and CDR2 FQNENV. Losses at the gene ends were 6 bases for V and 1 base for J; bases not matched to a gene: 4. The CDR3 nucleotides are TGTGCCAGCAGTTGGGGACAGGAGAACACTGAAGCTTTCTTT. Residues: CASSWGQENTEAFF.

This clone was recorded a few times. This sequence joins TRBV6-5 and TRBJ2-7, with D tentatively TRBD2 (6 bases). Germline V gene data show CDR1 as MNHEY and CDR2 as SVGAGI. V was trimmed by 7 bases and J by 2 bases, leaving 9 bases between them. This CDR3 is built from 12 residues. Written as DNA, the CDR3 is TGTGCCAGCACGGGACTGACCTACGAGCAGTACTTC. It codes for CASTGLTYEQYF.

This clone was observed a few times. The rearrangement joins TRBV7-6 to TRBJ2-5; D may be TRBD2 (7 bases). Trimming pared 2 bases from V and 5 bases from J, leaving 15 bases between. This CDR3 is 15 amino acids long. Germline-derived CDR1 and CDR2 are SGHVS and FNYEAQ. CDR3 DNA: TGTGCCAGCAGCTTATCGGGGGGCCGGAGGGAGACCCAGTACTTC. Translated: CASSLSGGRRETQYF.

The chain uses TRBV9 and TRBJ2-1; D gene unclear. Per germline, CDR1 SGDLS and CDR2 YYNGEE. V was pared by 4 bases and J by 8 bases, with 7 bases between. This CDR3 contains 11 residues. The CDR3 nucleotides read TGTGCCAGCAGCCCTCAGGATGAGCAGTTCTTC. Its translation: CASSPQDEQFF. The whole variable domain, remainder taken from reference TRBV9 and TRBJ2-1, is DSGVTQTPKHLITATGQRVTLRCSPRSGDLSVYWYQQSLDQGLQFLIQYYNGEERAKGNILERFSAQQFPDLHSELNLSSLELGDSALYFCASSPQDEQFFGPGTRLTVL.

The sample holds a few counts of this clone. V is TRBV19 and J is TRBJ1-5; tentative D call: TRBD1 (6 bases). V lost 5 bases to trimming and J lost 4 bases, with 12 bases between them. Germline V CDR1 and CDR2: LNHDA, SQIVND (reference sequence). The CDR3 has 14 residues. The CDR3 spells CASSPGVSNQPQHF. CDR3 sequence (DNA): TGTGCCAGTAGTCCAGGGGTGAGTAATCAGCCCCAGCATTTT.

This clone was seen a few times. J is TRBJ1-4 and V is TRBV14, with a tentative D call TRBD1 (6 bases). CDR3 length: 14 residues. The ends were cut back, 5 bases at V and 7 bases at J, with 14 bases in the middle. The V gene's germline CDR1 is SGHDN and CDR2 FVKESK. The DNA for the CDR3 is TGTGCCAGCAGCGAACCAGGGGCGGGTGAAAAACTGTTTTTT. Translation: CASSEPGAGEKLFF.

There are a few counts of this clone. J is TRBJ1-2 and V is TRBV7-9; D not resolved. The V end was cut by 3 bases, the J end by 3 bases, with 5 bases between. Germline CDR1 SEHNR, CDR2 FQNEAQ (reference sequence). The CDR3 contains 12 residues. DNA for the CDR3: TGTGCCAGCAGCTTGGGCGACTATGGCTACACCTTC. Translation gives CASSLGDYGYTF. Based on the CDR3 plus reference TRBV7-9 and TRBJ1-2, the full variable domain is DTGVSQNPRHKITKRGQNVTFRCDPISEHNRLYWYRQTLGQGPEFLTYFQNEAQLEKSRLLSDRFSAERPKGSFSTLEIQRTEQGDSAMYLCASSLGDYGYTFGSGTRLTVV.